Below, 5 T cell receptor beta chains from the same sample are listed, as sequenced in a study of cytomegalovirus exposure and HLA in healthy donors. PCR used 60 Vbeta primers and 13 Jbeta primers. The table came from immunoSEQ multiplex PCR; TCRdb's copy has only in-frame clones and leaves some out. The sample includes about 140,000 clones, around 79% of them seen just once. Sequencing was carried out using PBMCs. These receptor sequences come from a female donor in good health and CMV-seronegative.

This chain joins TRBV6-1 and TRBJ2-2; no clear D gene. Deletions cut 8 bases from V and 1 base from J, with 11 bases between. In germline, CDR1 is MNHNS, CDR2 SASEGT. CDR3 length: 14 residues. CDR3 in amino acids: CASRPVWNTGELFF. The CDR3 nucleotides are TGTGCCAGCCGTCCTGTGTGGAACACCGGGGAGCTGTTTTTT.

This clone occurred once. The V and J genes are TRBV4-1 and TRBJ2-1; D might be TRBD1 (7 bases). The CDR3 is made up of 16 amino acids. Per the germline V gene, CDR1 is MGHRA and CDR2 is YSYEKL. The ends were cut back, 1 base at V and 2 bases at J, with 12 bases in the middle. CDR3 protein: CASSQVGGTAYNEQFF. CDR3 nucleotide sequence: TGCGCCAGCAGCCAAGTCGGCGGGACAGCCTACAATGAGCAGTTCTTC.

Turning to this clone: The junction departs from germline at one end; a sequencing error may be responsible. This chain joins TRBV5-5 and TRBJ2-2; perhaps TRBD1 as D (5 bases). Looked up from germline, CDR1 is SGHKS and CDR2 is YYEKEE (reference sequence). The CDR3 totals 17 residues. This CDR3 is CASSLESKGIGSGELFF. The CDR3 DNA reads TGTGCCAGCAGTTTGGAGTCTAAGGGGATTGGGTCCGGGGAGCTGTTTTTT. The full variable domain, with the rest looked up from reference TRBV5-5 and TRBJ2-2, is DAGVTQSPTHLIKTRGQQVTLRCSPISGHKSVSWYQQVLGQGPQFIFQYYEKEERGRGNFPDRFSARQFPNYSSELNVNALLLGDSALYLCASSLESKGIGSGELFFGEGSRLTVL.

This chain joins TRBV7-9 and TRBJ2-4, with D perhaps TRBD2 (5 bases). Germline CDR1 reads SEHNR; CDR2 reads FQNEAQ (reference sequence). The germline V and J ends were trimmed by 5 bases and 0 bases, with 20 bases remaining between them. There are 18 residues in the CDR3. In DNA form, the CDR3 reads TGTGCCAGCAGCCCAGAGGGAGCGGACCTTTTAGCCAAAAACATTCAGTACTTC. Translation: CASSPEGADLLAKNIQYF. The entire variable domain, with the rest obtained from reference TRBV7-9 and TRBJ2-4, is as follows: DTGVSQNPRHKITKRGQNVTFRCDPISEHNRLYWYRQTLGQGPEFLTYFQNEAQLEKSRLLSDRFSAERPKGSFSTLEIQRTEQGDSAMYLCASSPEGADLLAKNIQYFGAGTRLSVL.

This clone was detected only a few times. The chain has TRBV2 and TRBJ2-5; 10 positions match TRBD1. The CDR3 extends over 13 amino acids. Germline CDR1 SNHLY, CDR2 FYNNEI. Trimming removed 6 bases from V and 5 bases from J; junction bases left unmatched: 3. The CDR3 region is CASRTGGLETQYF. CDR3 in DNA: TGTGCCAGCAGGACAGGGGGCTTGGAGACCCAGTACTTC.